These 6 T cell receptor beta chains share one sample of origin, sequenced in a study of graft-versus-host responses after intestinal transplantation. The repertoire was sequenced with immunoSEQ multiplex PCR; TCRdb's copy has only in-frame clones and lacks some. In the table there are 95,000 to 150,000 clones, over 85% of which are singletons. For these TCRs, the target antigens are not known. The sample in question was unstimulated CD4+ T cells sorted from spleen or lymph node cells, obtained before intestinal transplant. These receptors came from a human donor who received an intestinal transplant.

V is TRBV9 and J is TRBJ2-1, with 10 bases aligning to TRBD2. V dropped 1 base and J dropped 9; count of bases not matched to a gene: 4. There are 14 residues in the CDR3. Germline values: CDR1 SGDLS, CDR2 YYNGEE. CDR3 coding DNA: TGTGCCAGCAGCGTAATAGCGGGAGGTGGTGAGCAGTTCTTC. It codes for CASSVIAGGGEQFF.

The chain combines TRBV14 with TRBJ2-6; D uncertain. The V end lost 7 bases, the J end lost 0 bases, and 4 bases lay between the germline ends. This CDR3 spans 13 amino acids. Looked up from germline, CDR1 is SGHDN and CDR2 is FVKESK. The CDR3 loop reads CASTSSGANVLTF. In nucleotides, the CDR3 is TGTGCCAGCACGAGCTCTGGGGCCAACGTCCTGACTTTC.

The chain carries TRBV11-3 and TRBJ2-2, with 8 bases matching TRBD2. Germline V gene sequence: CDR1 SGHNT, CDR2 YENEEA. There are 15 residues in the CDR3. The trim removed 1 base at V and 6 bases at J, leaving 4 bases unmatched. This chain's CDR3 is CASSLVSGSAGELFF. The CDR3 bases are TGTGCCAGCAGCTTAGTAAGCGGGAGTGCCGGGGAGCTGTTTTTT. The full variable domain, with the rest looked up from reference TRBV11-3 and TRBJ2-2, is EAGVVQSPRYKIIEKKQPVAFWCNPISGHNTLYWYLQNLGQGPELLIRYENEEAVDDSQLPKDRFSAERLKGVDSTLKIQPAELGDSAVYLCASSLVSGSAGELFFGEGSRLTVL.

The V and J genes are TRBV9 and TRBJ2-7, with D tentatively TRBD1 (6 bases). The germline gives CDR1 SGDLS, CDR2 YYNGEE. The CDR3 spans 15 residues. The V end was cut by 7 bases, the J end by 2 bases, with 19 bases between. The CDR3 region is CASSSPGHPPYEQYF. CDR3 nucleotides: TGTGCCAGCTCCTCCCCGGGACATCCCCCCTACGAGCAGTACTTC.

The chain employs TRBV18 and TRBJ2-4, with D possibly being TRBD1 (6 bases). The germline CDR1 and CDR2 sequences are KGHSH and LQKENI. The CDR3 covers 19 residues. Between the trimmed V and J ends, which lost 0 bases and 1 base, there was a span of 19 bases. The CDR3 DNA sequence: TGTGCCAGCTCACCACCGACAGGTCCGGTCTCATATGCCAAAAACATTCAGTACTTC. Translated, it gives CASSPPTGPVSYAKNIQYF.

The CDR3 DNA reads TGTGCCAGCAGTGAAAAGAGAGAGGACAGGGCGAGCTATGGCTACACCTTC. Translation gives CASSEKREDRASYGYTF. The V call is TRBV6-1, the J call TRBJ1-2, with 8 positions matching TRBD1. V shed 2 bases, J shed 4 bases, and the junction held 12 bases outside the gene matches. Germline V gene data show CDR1 as MNHNS and CDR2 as SASEGT. This CDR3 comprises 17 residues.